This T cell receptor (beta chain) was identified during a study of T-cell reconstitution after alpha-beta-depleted transplantation in children. This clonotype was seen repeatedly, ten times or more. Unique molecular identifiers were built into the TCRbeta library. MiXCR, applied by TCRdb to the PCR reads, yields one record per CDR3 protein. The data contain roughly 610,000 distinct CDR3 sequences, 10% to 13% of them singletons. Trimming stripped 0 bases from V and 2 bases from J, with 15 bases between. This CDR3 spans 16 amino acids. From germline, CDR1 is DFQATT and CDR2 SNEGSKA (reference sequence).

The sample in question was PBMCs from the stem cell graft donor, obtained from the stem cell graft. V gene TRBV20-1 combines with J gene TRBJ2-3, with D possibly being TRBD2 (5 bases). The TCR sequence derives from a human donor who donated a stem cell graft to a child with acute myeloid leukemia. CDR3 amino acids: CSARDAARAYTDTQYF. The CDR3 region has the DNA TGCAGTGCTAGAGATGCAGCGCGGGCCTACACAGATACGCAGTATTTT.